The following is a T cell receptor (beta chain) sequence with its context. Its antigen is not identified. In the library, individual cDNA molecules carried attached unique molecular identifiers. TCRdb recomputed calls from the 5' RACE reads with MiXCR, one row per CDR3 protein. Found here are roughly 62,000 distinct CDR3 sequences, less than 9.5% of them singletons; the top ten hold about 3.2%. CDR1 is SGHRS, CDR2 YFSETQ, per germline. V lost 2 bases, J lost 6 bases, and 9 bases lay in between. The CDR3 contains 13 residues. This sample is part of a study of early T cells in non-severe SARS-CoV-2 infection. Study at large: With bulk RNA from unsorted whole blood as input, sequencing yielded unpaired chains.

Study-level findings and limits: Matches to VDJdb favored anti-spike CD8 responses and missed private and CD4 specificities.

The sequence came from an adult who was a healthcare worker with PCR-confirmed SARS-CoV-2 infection or an uninfected control (not recorded which). Input material: whole blood. The V call is TRBV5-1, the J call TRBJ1-5; possibly TRBD1 for D (6 bases). CDR3 residues: CASSFGQSQPQHF. The DNA for the CDR3 is TGCGCCAGCAGCTTCGGACAGTCTCAGCCCCAGCATTTT.